The 27 T cell receptor beta chains below all came from one sample that was sequenced in a study of Graves' ophthalmopathy and Graves' hyperthyroidism. Amplified TCR beta CDR3 regions were obtained using RNA transcripts as template. After a first-round RT-PCR with HTBI primers, a second-round multiplex PCR was run. TCRdb called the multiplex PCR reads again in MiXCR, with one record for every CDR3 protein. The sample has almost 750,000 distinct CDR3 sequences, 35% to 50% seen once; the top ten hold approximately 46%. The specimen sequenced was peripheral blood. The receptor source for this set is an adult man with Graves' ophthalmopathy.

The chain is built from TRBV20-1 and TRBJ2-7, with TRBD2 matching over 9 bases. This CDR3 comprises 13 residues. Per the germline V gene, CDR1 is DFQATT and CDR2 is SNEGSKA (reference sequence). Unmatched junction bases numbered 4, after V lost 5 bases and J lost 2 bases. CDR3 protein: CSALAGETYEQYF. CDR3 sequence (DNA): TGCAGTGCTTTAGCGGGGGAGACCTACGAGCAGTACTTC.

The sample holds a few counts of this clonotype. The chain links TRBV6-1 to TRBJ1-1, with 7 bases aligning to TRBD1. V trimming: 10 bases; J trimming: 5 bases; junction bases outside the gene matches: 4. Germline assignment: CDR1 MNHNS and CDR2 SASEGT. This CDR3 spans 11 amino acids. The CDR3 protein is CANRGPTEAFF. For the CDR3, the DNA is TGTGCCAACAGGGGCCCGACTGAAGCTTTCTTT.

This clonotype has at least ten counts. The chain recombines TRBV5-4 with TRBJ2-5; the D is unclear. Trimming took off 4 bases at V and 4 bases at J, with 11 bases between the two ends. The CDR3 spans 13 residues. Germline V CDR1 and CDR2: SGHNT, YYREEE (reference sequence). The CDR3 sequence: CASSLLDGETQYF. CDR3 DNA: TGTGCCAGCAGCCTACTCGATGGAGAGACCCAGTACTTC. Filled out from reference TRBV5-4 and TRBJ2-5, the complete variable domain reads ETGVTQSPTHLIKTRGQQVTLRCSSQSGHNTVSWYQQALGQGPQFIFQYYREEENGRGNFPPRFSGLQFPNYSSELNVNALELDDSALYLCASSLLDGETQYFGPGTRLLVL.

The CDR3 bases are TGCAGTGCTAGTCGCGGACAGGAGAACTCCGAGGAGCTGTTTTTT. It specifies CSASRGQENSEELFF. J is TRBJ2-2 and V is TRBV20-1; TRBD1 agrees at 7 bases. V gave up 3 bases and J gave up 10 bases; unmatched junction bases: 14. The germline V gene encodes CDR1 DFQATT and CDR2 SNEGSKA (reference sequence). The CDR3 consists of 15 residues.

The chain links TRBV29-1 to TRBJ1-2; unclear D gene. Trimming pared 4 bases from V and 7 bases from J, leaving 13 bases between. Per the germline V gene, CDR1 is SQVTM and CDR2 is ANQGSEA. This CDR3 contains 12 residues. The CDR3 sequence is CSVVLMGGGYTF. The CDR3, as DNA: TGCAGCGTTGTTCTAATGGGCGGTGGCTACACCTTC.

This chain joins TRBV20-1 and TRBJ1-5; 10 bases are shared with TRBD1. This CDR3 spans 15 amino acids. Germline assignment: CDR1 DFQATT and CDR2 SNEGSKA (reference sequence). V gave up 3 bases and J gave up 1 base; unmatched junction bases: 3. CDR3 region: CSARGTGASNQPQHF. The CDR3 nucleotides read TGCAGTGCTAGGGGGACAGGGGCAAGCAATCAGCCCCAGCATTTT.

V is TRBV20-1 and J is TRBJ1-1, with 12 bases matching TRBD1. CDR1 is DFQATT and CDR2 is SNEGSKA in the germline V gene (reference sequence). This CDR3 spans 14 amino acids. The J segment lost 3 bases and the V segment lost 5 bases, leaving 4 bases of the junction unmatched. CDR3 in amino acids: CSAGGQGADTEAFF. In DNA form, the CDR3 reads TGCAGTGCTGGGGGACAGGGGGCGGACACTGAAGCTTTCTTT.

This chain links TRBV5-6 with TRBJ2-7; D gene ambiguous. Trimming stripped 2 bases from V and 3 bases from J, with 15 bases between. Germline lookup yields CDR1 SGHDT and CDR2 YYEEEE. CDR3 length: 15 residues. This CDR3 reads CASSFDTLPIYEQYF. The CDR3 bases are TGTGCCAGCAGCTTTGACACCCTTCCCATCTACGAGCAGTACTTC. The whole variable domain, remainder taken from reference TRBV5-6 and TRBJ2-7, is DAGVTQSPTHLIKTRGQQVTLRCSPKSGHDTVSWYQQALGQGPQFIFQYYEEEERQRGNFPDRFSGHQFPNYSSELNVNALLLGDSALYLCASSFDTLPIYEQYFGPGTRLTVT.

The chain uses TRBV29-1 and TRBJ2-7; 7 bases fit TRBD1. V was clipped by 4 bases and J by 7 bases; unmatched bases: 16. Germline V gene lookup returns CDR1 SQVTM and CDR2 ANQGSEA. This CDR3 comprises 15 residues. CDR3 DNA sequence: TGCAGCGTTGTAAGGGATCAGGGGGTGGCGAGTGAGCAGTACTTC. This sequence encodes CSVVRDQGVASEQYF.

This clonotype appeared a few times. The chain recombines TRBV15 with TRBJ2-3; TRBD1 matches at 11 bases. V trimming: 7 bases; J trimming: 6 bases; junction bases outside the gene matches: 9. Germline V gene data show CDR1 as LNHNV and CDR2 as YYDKDF (reference sequence). This CDR3 is built from 15 residues. This CDR3 is CATKRDRGGMDTQYF. CDR3 DNA: TGTGCCACCAAGAGGGACAGGGGGGGGATGGATACGCAGTATTTT.

J is TRBJ1-4 and V is TRBV20-1, with D possibly being TRBD1 (6 bases). Germline V gives CDR1 DFQATT, CDR2 SNEGSKA (reference sequence). Trimming removed 1 base at V and 7 bases at J, with 10 bases between. CDR3 length: 13 amino acids. The CDR3 DNA follows: TGCAGTGCTAGAGTTAGGGGGACTGAAAAACTGTTTTTT. This encodes CSARVRGTEKLFF.

Worth noting for this clonotype: This is likely an artifact of a read error, given a far larger clone one base away. The V gene is TRBV7-7, the J gene TRBJ1-1; tentatively, D is TRBD1 (5 bases). There are 12 residues in the CDR3. Germline V gene lookup returns CDR1 SSHAT and CDR2 FNYEAQ (reference sequence). Trimming removed 2 bases from V and 6 bases from J, with 7 bases in between. The CDR3 bases are TGTGCCAGCAGCTTACAGGGACCTGAAGCTTTCTTT. As protein: CASSLQGPEAFF.

This clonotype was seen at least ten times. The V call is TRBV7-9, the J call TRBJ2-7, with D possibly matching TRBD1 (6 bases). The CDR3 is 12 residues long. CDR1 and CDR2 (germline): SEHNR, FQNEAQ (reference sequence). V lost 5 bases and J lost 5, with 10 bases in between. The CDR3 is CASSQEGDEQYF. CDR3 nucleotide sequence: TGTGCCAGCAGCCAAGAGGGGGACGAGCAGTACTTC.

This chain joins TRBV10-3 and TRBJ1-5, with 7 bases matching TRBD1. Trimming took 10 bases from V and 2 from J; bases not matched to a gene: 11. Germline V gene lookup returns CDR1 ENHRY and CDR2 SYGVKD. The CDR3 extends over 15 amino acids. The CDR3 protein is CASRVTGAGNQPQHF. As DNA, the CDR3 is TGTGCCAGCAGAGTAACAGGGGCCGGCAATCAGCCCCAGCATTTT.

As concerns this clonotype: Germline and junction disagree at one end, which may indicate a read error. The chain employs TRBV2 and TRBJ2-5, with 12 bases aligning to TRBD1. The CDR3 has 16 residues. Germline V gene data show CDR1 as SNHLY and CDR2 as FYNNEI. CDR3: CASSEAGTGGAETQYF. The DNA of the CDR3 is TGTGCCAGCAGCGAAGCCGGGACAGGGGGCGCTGAGACCCAGTACTTC. Full variable domain (remainder filled in from reference TRBV2 and TRBJ2-5): EPEVTQTPSHQVTQMGQEVILRCVPISNHLYFYWYRQILGQKVEFLVSFYNNEISEKSEIFDDQFSVERPDGSNFTLKIRSTKLEDSAMYFCASSEAGTGGAETQYFGPGTRLLVL.

This clonotype was recorded at least ten times. V is TRBV29-1 and J is TRBJ2-2, with D perhaps TRBD2 (6 bases). Germline V lookup: CDR1 SQVTM, CDR2 ANQGSEA. The V end was cut by 7 bases, the J end by 2 bases, with 14 bases between. This CDR3 region has 14 residues. The DNA of the CDR3 is TGCAGCGCTCAGCCGGGACTTAACACCGGGGAGCTGTTTTTT. It translates to CSAQPGLNTGELFF.

This clonotype was seen only a few times. This chain links TRBV10-2 with TRBJ2-7; tentative D call: TRBD2 (5 bases). V dropped 4 bases and J dropped 0 bases, with 13 bases sitting between them. Germline CDR1 and CDR2: WSHSY and SAAADI. The CDR3 loop spans 15 amino acids. CDR3 loop: CASSGWAGSSYEQYF. The CDR3 DNA follows: TGCGCCAGCAGTGGGTGGGCGGGCAGCTCCTACGAGCAGTACTTC.

This clonotype was seen more than once but under ten times. V and J are TRBV11-2 and TRBJ1-6, with 8 bases that match TRBD1. Trimming at V came to 4 bases and at J to 6 bases, leaving 5 bases not matched to a gene. The V gene's germline CDR1 is SGHAT and CDR2 FQNNGV. This CDR3 region has 15 residues. In DNA form, the CDR3 reads TGTGCCAGCAGCTCCCTAGGACAGGGTAATTCACCCCTCCACTTT. This translates into CASSSLGQGNSPLHF.

The chain uses TRBV29-1 and TRBJ2-6, with D possibly TRBD1 on 5 matching bases. The germline gives CDR1 SQVTM, CDR2 ANQGSEA. Trimming removed 4 bases at V and 1 base at J, with 11 bases between. The CDR3 is 15 residues long. CDR3 amino acids: CSVALDTSGANVLTF. CDR3 in DNA: TGCAGCGTTGCTTTGGACACTTCTGGGGCCAACGTCCTGACTTTC.

The CDR3 coding sequence is TGTGCCAGCGGGTCTAGCGGAGGGAACACCGGGGAGCTGTTTTTT. This codes for CASGSSGGNTGELFF. The chain has TRBV25-1 and TRBJ2-2; the match to TRBD2 covers 7 bases. Germline CDR1 reads MGHDK; CDR2 reads SYGVNS. Unmatched junction bases numbered 7, after V lost 8 bases and J lost 1 base. The CDR3 covers 15 residues.

This clonotype was detected only once. This chain uses TRBV25-1 with TRBJ2-7; weak D call: TRBD2 (5 bases). Germline V CDR1 and CDR2: MGHDK, SYGVNS. The length of the CDR3 is 13 residues. V lost 8 bases, J lost 3 bases, and 14 bases lay in between. The CDR3 DNA follows: TGTGCCAGCGTTGAGGCGGAGGACTACGAGCAGTACTTC. Protein sequence: CASVEAEDYEQYF.

This clonotype occurred many times. CDR3 loop: CSASLLRNTEAFF. DNA of the CDR3: TGCAGTGCTAGCTTACTCAGGAACACTGAAGCTTTCTTT. The V and J genes are TRBV20-1 and TRBJ1-1; the D is unclear. The CDR3 spans 13 residues. V lost 3 bases and J lost 1, with 9 bases in between. Germline CDR1 DFQATT, CDR2 SNEGSKA (reference sequence).

This chain joins TRBV11-1 and TRBJ1-6; 8 bases map to TRBD1. Germline CDR1 SGHAT, CDR2 FQDESV (reference sequence). CDR3 length: 14 amino acids. V lost 8 bases, J lost 9 bases, and 9 bases stayed unmatched. For the CDR3, the DNA is TGTGCCAGCGATAACAGGGGGTTTATTTCACCCCTCCACTTT. This codes for CASDNRGFISPLHF.

This sequence joins TRBV7-3 and TRBJ1-2; TRBD1 matches 7 bases. The germline CDR1 and CDR2 sequences are SGHTA and FQGTGA. The CDR3 is made up of 13 amino acids. After removal of 6 bases from V and 6 bases from J, the junction contained 7 bases not matched to a gene. CDR3 sequence: CASSLFRGDGYTF. DNA for the CDR3: TGTGCCAGCAGTTTATTCAGGGGGGATGGCTACACCTTC.

The V gene is TRBV9, the J gene TRBJ2-5; TRBD2 matches 10 bases. Germline V CDR1 and CDR2: SGDLS, YYNGEE. The CDR3 sequence is 16 residues long. Trimming took 0 bases from V and 5 from J; bases not matched to a gene: 7. The CDR3 is CASSVGSGGVRETQYF. The CDR3 DNA sequence: TGTGCCAGCAGCGTAGGGAGCGGGGGGGTTCGGGAGACCCAGTACTTC.

A word on this clonotype: Being one base from a much bigger clone, this may be a read error. The chain links TRBV7-2 to TRBJ2-5; unclear D gene. The germline CDR1 and CDR2 sequences are SGHTA and FQGNSA. This CDR3 is built from 15 residues. The CDR3 DNA reads as TGTGCCAGCAGCTTAGCGGGGTTCGCCCAAGGGACCCAGTACTTC. It translates to CASSLAGFAQGTQYF.

This clonotype was found a few times. The genes are TRBV20-1 and TRBJ2-7; D call uncertain. The germline V and J ends were trimmed by 6 bases and 3 bases, with 21 bases remaining between them. The CDR3 is made up of 15 amino acids. The V gene's germline CDR1 is DFQATT and CDR2 SNEGSKA (reference sequence). Here the CDR3 reads CSANIVRRHNYEQYF. The CDR3 bases are TGCAGTGCCAACATAGTTCGACGTCATAACTACGAGCAGTACTTC.